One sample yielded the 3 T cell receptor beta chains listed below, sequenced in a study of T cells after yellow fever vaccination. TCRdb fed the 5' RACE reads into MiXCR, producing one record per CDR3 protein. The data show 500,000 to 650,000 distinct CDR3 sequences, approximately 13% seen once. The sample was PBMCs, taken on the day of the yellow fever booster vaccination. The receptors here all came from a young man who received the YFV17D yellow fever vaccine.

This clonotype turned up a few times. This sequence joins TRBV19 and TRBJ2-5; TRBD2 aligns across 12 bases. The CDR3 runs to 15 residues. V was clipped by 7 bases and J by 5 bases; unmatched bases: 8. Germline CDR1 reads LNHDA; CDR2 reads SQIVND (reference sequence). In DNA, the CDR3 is TGTGCCAGTACCAACCGGACTAGCGGGGCCGAGACCCAGTACTTC. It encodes CASTNRTSGAETQYF.

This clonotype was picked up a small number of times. The CDR3 DNA is TGTGCCAGCTCACCTGGACTCGAGGATACGCAGTATTTT. This encodes CASSPGLEDTQYF. J is TRBJ2-3 and V is TRBV18; perhaps TRBD2 as D (5 bases). CDR3 length equals 13 residues. V was shortened by 3 bases and J by 6 bases, with 10 bases between the two germline ends. CDR1 is KGHSH and CDR2 is LQKENI in the germline V gene.

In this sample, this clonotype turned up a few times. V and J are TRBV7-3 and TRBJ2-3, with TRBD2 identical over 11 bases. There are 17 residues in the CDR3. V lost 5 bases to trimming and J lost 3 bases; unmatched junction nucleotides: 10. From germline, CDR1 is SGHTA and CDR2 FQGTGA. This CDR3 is CASSLLSGRAPTDTQYF. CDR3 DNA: TGTGCCAGCAGCCTGCTTAGCGGGAGGGCTCCTACAGATACGCAGTATTTT.